Following are 24 T cell receptor beta chains from one sample sequenced in a study of cytomegalovirus exposure and HLA in healthy donors. The PCR had 60 Vbeta and 13 Jbeta primers. The method was immunoSEQ multiplex PCR; TCRdb's version includes in-frame clones alone and lacks a portion of them. The repertoire holds approximately 170,000 clones, approximately 80% seen once, with over 8% in the top ten. Sequences were obtained from PBMCs. The receptors were gathered from a man between 18 and 29 years old in good health and CMV-seropositive.

Here the CDR3 reads CASSDVQYNEQFF. The DNA of the CDR3 is TGCGCCAGCAGTGACGTCCAGTACAATGAGCAGTTCTTC. J is TRBJ2-1 and V is TRBV10-1; D is unresolved. Deletions cut 3 bases from V and 4 bases from J, with 7 bases between. This CDR3 spans 13 amino acids. Germline values: CDR1 WNHNN, CDR2 SYGVQD (reference sequence).

The rearrangement uses TRBV11-2 and TRBJ2-7, with a tentative D call TRBD1 (5 bases). V was shortened by 3 bases and J by 12 bases, with 15 bases between the two germline ends. This CDR3 is built from 12 residues. Germline CDR1 SGHAT, CDR2 FQNNGV. This CDR3 is CASSLLMQGLYF. The CDR3 coding sequence is TGTGCCAGCAGCTTGCTAATGCAGGGTCTGTACTTC. Full variable domain (remainder filled in from reference TRBV11-2 and TRBJ2-7): EAGVAQSPRYKIIEKRQSVAFWCNPISGHATLYWYQQILGQGPKLLIQFQNNGVVDDSQLPKDRFSAERLKGVDSTLKIQPAKLEDSAVYLCASSLLMQGLYFGPGTRLTVT.

The gene calls are TRBV30 and TRBJ1-5, with 9 bases identical to TRBD1. The CDR3 contains 15 residues. Germline V gene sequence: CDR1 GTSNPN, CDR2 SVGIG (reference sequence). V lost 1 base and J lost 5; bases outside the gene matches: 6. The DNA for the CDR3 is TGTGCCTGGAGTGCGCCGGGACAGGGCTATCAGCCCCAGCATTTT. As protein: CAWSAPGQGYQPQHF.

This CDR3 reads CASSFPGGKETQYF. The CDR3 region has the DNA TGCGCCAGCAGCTTTCCAGGGGGCAAAGAGACCCAGTACTTC. The J gene is TRBJ2-5, the V gene TRBV5-1; 8 bases fit TRBD1. Per the germline V gene, CDR1 is SGHRS and CDR2 is YFSETQ. This CDR3 contains 14 residues. The V segment lost 2 bases and the J segment 3 bases; nucleotides outside the gene matches: 3.

The chain employs TRBV6-6 and TRBJ2-7; the match to TRBD2 covers 8 bases. Losses at the gene ends were 2 bases for V and 3 bases for J; bases not matched to a gene: 0. Germline CDR1 reads MNHNY; CDR2 reads SVGAGI (reference sequence). This CDR3 spans 13 amino acids. In nucleotides, the CDR3 is TGTGCCAGCAGTTACGGGACTAGCTACGAGCAGTACTTC. Translation: CASSYGTSYEQYF.

V usage is TRBV7-9 and J usage is TRBJ2-1; weak D call: TRBD2 (6 bases). CDR1 and CDR2 (germline): SEHNR, FQNEAQ (reference sequence). The CDR3 sequence is 14 residues long. Trimming took off 0 bases at V and 13 bases at J, with 16 bases between the two ends. CDR3 residues: CASSLASPGVVQFF. The CDR3 DNA follows: TGTGCCAGCAGCTTAGCGAGTCCGGGAGTGGTCCAGTTCTTC.

This clone was counted a few times. The V gene is TRBV15, the J gene TRBJ2-1; 10 nucleotides align to TRBD1. CDR1 LNHNV and CDR2 YYDKDF come from the germline V gene (reference sequence). The CDR3 runs to 14 residues. V lost 6 bases, J lost 9 bases, and 8 bases stayed unmatched. This CDR3 reads CATSIDRGLSEQFF. The CDR3 DNA follows: TGTGCCACCAGTATCGACAGGGGGCTGAGTGAGCAGTTCTTC.

V is TRBV9 and J is TRBJ1-1; TRBD1 is a possible D gene (5 bases). Germline V gives CDR1 SGDLS, CDR2 YYNGEE. There are 15 residues in the CDR3. The V end was cut by 2 bases, the J end by 5 bases, with 16 bases between. The CDR3 is CASSVGSGFSTEAFF. For the CDR3, the DNA is TGTGCCAGCAGCGTCGGATCAGGGTTCAGTACTGAAGCTTTCTTT.

This chain uses TRBV7-2 with TRBJ2-7; TRBD2 matches at 8 bases. The length of the CDR3 is 13 residues. The V gene's germline CDR1 is SGHTA and CDR2 FQGNSA. J was trimmed by 5 bases and V by 6 bases; bases with no gene match: 6. The CDR3, as DNA: TGTGCCAGCAGACTTAGCGGGACCCACGAGCAGTACTTC. Its protein product is CASRLSGTHEQYF.

This chain joins TRBV5-1 and TRBJ2-1; D remains ambiguous. Germline-derived CDR1 and CDR2 are SGHRS and YFSETQ. This CDR3 contains 12 residues. Trimming removed 6 bases from V and 9 bases from J, with 13 bases in between. The CDR3 protein is CASIDGASEQFF. The CDR3 nucleotides read TGCGCCAGCATCGACGGTGCTAGTGAGCAGTTCTTC.

Only a few counts were recorded for this clone. The chain combines TRBV30 with TRBJ2-1; the D gene is possibly TRBD2 (5 bases). The CDR3 has 12 residues. V was shortened by 0 bases and J by 8 bases, with 8 bases between the two germline ends. CDR1 and CDR2 from the germline V gene are GTSNPN and SVGIG (reference sequence). CDR3 DNA sequence: TGTGCCTGGAGTGTCCTAGCCGATGAGCAGTTCTTC. Its protein product is CAWSVLADEQFF.

The chain links TRBV9 to TRBJ1-1, with D possibly being TRBD1 (6 bases). This CDR3 contains 15 residues. Germline V gene lookup returns CDR1 SGDLS and CDR2 YYNGEE. Trimming stripped 3 bases from V and 4 bases from J, with 16 bases between. The CDR3 DNA is TGTGCCAGCAGCGAGGGGGTAGGACCTAGCACTGAAGCTTTCTTT. This sequence encodes CASSEGVGPSTEAFF.

The chain links TRBV9 to TRBJ1-5; perhaps TRBD1 as D (5 bases). Germline V gives CDR1 SGDLS, CDR2 YYNGEE. V was trimmed by 7 bases and J by 0 bases, leaving 14 bases between them. The CDR3 extends over 15 amino acids. The DNA for the CDR3 is TGTGCCAGCTCCCATGGGAGGGGTAGCAATCAGCCCCAGCATTTT. Translating it yields CASSHGRGSNQPQHF.

This clone was seen a few times. The V gene is TRBV28, the J gene TRBJ2-7; 7 nucleotides align to TRBD2. CDR1 is MDHEN, CDR2 SYDVKM, per germline. The CDR3 totals 18 residues. J was trimmed by 2 bases and V by 2 bases; bases with no gene match: 15. DNA of the CDR3: TGTGCCAGCAGTTTACCCGGGACTACCGTTACTAATCCCTACGAGCAGTACTTC. Its translation: CASSLPGTTVTNPYEQYF.

This CDR3 is CASSPDGGASSYNEQFF. Written as DNA, the CDR3 is TGTGCCAGCAGCCCCGACGGGGGGGCGAGCTCCTACAATGAGCAGTTCTTC. The genes are TRBV7-3 and TRBJ2-1; the match to TRBD2 covers 8 bases. V trimming: 5 bases; J trimming: 0 bases; junction bases outside the gene matches: 9. The CDR3 is 17 residues long. Germline CDR1 and CDR2: SGHTA and FQGTGA.

This chain joins TRBV7-2 and TRBJ2-1, with D possibly TRBD2 on 5 matching bases. From germline, CDR1 is SGHTA and CDR2 FQGNSA. This CDR3 region has 14 residues. V lost 4 bases to trimming and J lost 3 bases, with 10 bases between them. CDR3 sequence reads: CASSSRGSYNEQFF. The CDR3 DNA follows: TGTGCCAGCAGCTCCCGAGGGAGCTACAATGAGCAGTTCTTC.

The count of this clone is one. The chain is built from TRBV19 and TRBJ1-2; no clear D gene. V was pared by 6 bases and J by 4 bases, with 15 bases between. Per the germline V gene, CDR1 is LNHDA and CDR2 is SQIVND (reference sequence). CDR3 length equals 14 residues. CDR3 region: CASSPGLESYGYTF. Here the CDR3 DNA reads TGTGCCAGTAGCCCCGGTCTGGAGAGCTATGGCTACACCTTC.

This chain links TRBV11-3 with TRBJ2-3; D call uncertain. V lost 1 base to trimming and J lost 6 bases, with 17 bases between them. Per germline, CDR1 SGHNT and CDR2 YENEEA. This CDR3 is 16 amino acids long. The CDR3 is CASSLGISAPVDTQYF. DNA for the CDR3: TGTGCCAGCAGCTTAGGTATATCTGCGCCCGTGGATACGCAGTATTTT.

The CDR3: CASSPGTGSGPGELFF. The CDR3 nucleotides are TGTGCCAGCAGCCCAGGGACAGGGTCGGGCCCCGGGGAGCTGTTTTTT. The chain uses TRBV5-4 and TRBJ2-2, with 9 bases aligning to TRBD1. The CDR3 is made up of 16 amino acids. V dropped 4 bases and J dropped 6; count of bases not matched to a gene: 10. Germline CDR1 and CDR2: SGHNT and YYREEE (reference sequence).

The V and J genes are TRBV6-5 and TRBJ1-1; no clear D gene. CDR1 is MNHEY and CDR2 is SVGAGI in the germline V gene. V was cut by 7 bases and J by 7 bases, with 16 bases left in between. The CDR3 is 13 amino acids. CDR3 region: CASISIIGVEAFF. CDR3 coding DNA: TGTGCCAGCATCTCGATAATCGGGGTTGAAGCTTTCTTT.

The chain joins TRBV5-1 to TRBJ2-3, with TRBD2 as a possible D gene (6 bases). The germline V and J ends were trimmed by 0 bases and 2 bases, with 13 bases remaining between them. This CDR3 is built from 16 residues. Per the germline V gene, CDR1 is SGHRS and CDR2 is YFSETQ. The CDR3 sequence: CASSLASGGFTDTQYF. The CDR3 bases are TGCGCCAGCAGCTTGGCAAGTGGGGGGTTCACAGATACGCAGTATTTT.

The chain recombines TRBV7-6 with TRBJ2-3, with TRBD1 matching 7 bases. The CDR3 is 13 residues long. The germline V gene encodes CDR1 SGHVS and CDR2 FNYEAQ. Trimming took 5 bases from V and 8 from J; bases not matched to a gene: 7. CDR3 amino acids: CASSQQGSGTQYF. In DNA form, the CDR3 reads TGTGCCAGCAGCCAACAGGGGAGTGGTACGCAGTATTTT.

This chain connects TRBV28 to TRBJ2-7; 9 bases map to TRBD1. Germline V gives CDR1 MDHEN, CDR2 SYDVKM. The CDR3 consists of 15 residues. V shed 6 bases and J 3 bases; nucleotides not matched to a gene: 9. The CDR3 DNA reads TGTGCCAGCAGGCCAGGGACAGGGTATTTCTACGAGCAGTACTTC. This codes for CASRPGTGYFYEQYF.

V usage is TRBV19 and J usage is TRBJ1-5; 7 bases match TRBD1. The CDR3 is 15 amino acids. V was clipped by 10 bases and J by 6 bases; unmatched bases: 15. Germline loops: CDR1 LNHDA, CDR2 SQIVND (reference sequence). This chain's CDR3 is CATRRAGQLGQPQHF. As DNA, the CDR3 is TGTGCCACCCGGAGGGCGGGACAGTTGGGTCAGCCCCAGCATTTT.